Following are 20 T cell receptor beta chains from one sample sequenced in a study of blood T cell repertoires in COVID-19. Clones were read by immunoSEQ multiplex PCR, and TCRdb kept only the in-frame ones, dropping some. The sample consists of 99,000 or so clones, roughly 80% of them appearing once. Sequencing input: peripheral blood. The receptors were gathered from a woman older than 75 with active or convalescent COVID-19.

The CDR3 is CSVRGGSSQETQYF. Written as DNA, the CDR3 is TGCAGCGTTCGAGGTGGCAGTTCACAAGAGACCCAGTACTTC. The chain combines TRBV29-1 with TRBJ2-5; D not certain. This CDR3 contains 14 residues. Germline lookup yields CDR1 SQVTM and CDR2 ANQGSEA. V was trimmed by 5 bases and J by 2 bases, leaving 15 bases between them.

V and J are TRBV5-1 and TRBJ2-1; 7 bases fit TRBD1. The CDR3 has 15 amino acids. The trim removed 1 base at V and 0 bases at J, leaving 1 base unmatched. The germline gives CDR1 SGHRS, CDR2 YFSETQ. The CDR3 nucleotides read TGCGCCAGCAGCTTGACAGGGGACTCCTACAATGAGCAGTTCTTC. As protein: CASSLTGDSYNEQFF. Full variable domain (outside the CDR3, taken from reference TRBV5-1 and TRBJ2-1): KAGVTQTPRYLIKTRGQQVTLSCSPISGHRSVSWYQQTPGQGLQFLFEYFSETQRNKGNFPGRFSGRQFSNSRSEMNVSTLELGDSALYLCASSLTGDSYNEQFFGPGTRLTVL.

The genes are TRBV2 and TRBJ1-1; no reliable D call. Germline CDR1 SNHLY, CDR2 FYNNEI. The CDR3 runs to 11 residues. Between the trimmed V and J ends, which lost 6 bases and 8 bases, there was a span of 10 bases. DNA for the CDR3: TGTGCCAGCAGCTATATCAGGGAAGCTTTCTTT. This gives the protein CASSYIREAFF.

The V and J genes are TRBV11-3 and TRBJ1-1; 12 nucleotides line up with TRBD1. This CDR3 spans 14 amino acids. Germline values: CDR1 SGHNT, CDR2 YENEEA. Trimming took 5 bases from V and 4 from J; bases not matched to a gene: 2. In nucleotides, the CDR3 is TGTGCCAGCAGCCCGGGACAGGGGGCCACTGAAGCTTTCTTT. This encodes CASSPGQGATEAFF.

The genes are TRBV9 and TRBJ1-2, with 8 positions matching TRBD1. CDR3 length: 12 residues. The V segment lost 8 bases and the J segment 8 bases; nucleotides outside the gene matches: 8. In germline, CDR1 is SGDLS, CDR2 YYNGEE. CDR3 sequence: CASPGPGGGYTF. CDR3 in DNA: TGTGCCAGTCCGGGTCCAGGGGGCGGCTACACCTTC.

V usage is TRBV28 and J usage is TRBJ1-1; 9 nucleotides align to TRBD1. Germline lookup yields CDR1 MDHEN and CDR2 SYDVKM. The CDR3 extends over 15 amino acids. Trimming took 4 bases from V and 1 from J; bases not matched to a gene: 4. The CDR3 DNA sequence: TGTGCCAGCAGTTCCCCGGGACAGGGGAACACTGAAGCTTTCTTT. This sequence encodes CASSSPGQGNTEAFF.

This clone has just a few counts. This chain links TRBV19 with TRBJ1-1, with a tentative D call TRBD1 (5 bases). Deletions cut 5 bases from V and 2 bases from J, with 9 bases between. Germline CDR1 and CDR2: LNHDA and SQIVND (reference sequence). CDR3 length equals 13 residues. The CDR3 region has the DNA TGTGCCAGTAGTTGGGACTTCAACACTGAAGCTTTCTTT. It codes for CASSWDFNTEAFF.

J is TRBJ2-1 and V is TRBV19; perhaps TRBD1 as D (6 bases). The CDR3 spans 14 residues. Looked up from germline, CDR1 is LNHDA and CDR2 is SQIVND (reference sequence). V was cut by 4 bases and J by 4 bases, with 11 bases left in between. For the CDR3, the DNA is TGTGCCAGTAGTACAGGGGAATGGTACAATGAGCAGTTCTTC. Its translation is CASSTGEWYNEQFF.

The chain has TRBV5-1 and TRBJ1-4; D may be TRBD1 (6 bases). Per the germline V gene, CDR1 is SGHRS and CDR2 is YFSETQ. The germline V and J ends were trimmed by 1 base and 3 bases, with 19 bases remaining between them. The CDR3 has 18 amino acids. As DNA, the CDR3 is TGCGCCAGCAGCTTGTTTCCCGGCGAGTCAGGGGCTAATGAAAAACTGTTTTTT. Translating it yields CASSLFPGESGANEKLFF.

This clone has only a few counts. V and J are TRBV28 and TRBJ1-2, with unresolved D. The CDR3 is 12 residues long. In germline, CDR1 is MDHEN, CDR2 SYDVKM. V was cut by 3 bases and J by 9 bases, with 11 bases left in between. The chain's CDR3 is CASSLRDASYTF. The CDR3 bases are TGTGCCAGCAGTTTGAGAGATGCGAGCTACACCTTC.

The rearrangement joins TRBV19 to TRBJ1-3; no definite D call. The CDR3 is 17 amino acids. V was clipped by 6 bases and J by 0 bases, with 18 bases between them. Germline V gene lookup returns CDR1 LNHDA and CDR2 SQIVND (reference sequence). CDR3 DNA sequence: TGTGCCAGTAGCGCCACCTTAACAGTCCACTCTGGAAACACCATATATTTT. It codes for CASSATLTVHSGNTIYF.

The CDR3 coding sequence is TGTGCCAGCAGTCCCCGGACAAACTATGGCTACACCTTC. Protein product: CASSPRTNYGYTF. V is TRBV27 and J is TRBJ1-2, with a tentative D call TRBD1 (5 bases). V lost 5 bases, J lost 2 bases, and 9 bases lay in between. Germline CDR1 reads MNHEY; CDR2 reads SMNVEV (reference sequence). CDR3 size: 13 residues.

This clone was found a few times. This rearrangement joins TRBV12-3 or TRBV12-4 to TRBJ1-2, with unresolved D. V dropped 8 bases and J dropped 3 bases, with 13 bases sitting between them. This CDR3 is 13 amino acids long. For the CDR3, the DNA is TGTGCCAGCCGAGGGCTTGGAGACTATGGCTACACCTTC. Residues: CASRGLGDYGYTF.

The chain carries TRBV7-2 and TRBJ2-2; D not resolved. The CDR3 has 12 amino acids. CDR1 SGHTA and CDR2 FQGNSA come from the germline V gene. Trimming took off 7 bases at V and 1 base at J, with 4 bases between the two ends. The CDR3 reads CASMRNTGELFF. In DNA, the CDR3 is TGTGCCAGCATGCGGAACACCGGGGAGCTGTTTTTT.

The CDR3 is CASGAGDGNTIYF. The CDR3 DNA sequence: TGTGCCAGCGGAGCAGGGGACGGAAACACCATATATTTT. This chain uses TRBV6-5 with TRBJ1-3, with D possibly being TRBD1 (6 bases). The CDR3 runs to 13 residues. Germline loops: CDR1 MNHEY, CDR2 SVGAGI. V lost 8 bases and J lost 4, with 12 bases in between.

V is TRBV7-9 and J is TRBJ1-2; D remains unclear. CDR3 length: 12 amino acids. Deletions cut 5 bases from V and 6 bases from J, with 10 bases between. Germline assignment: CDR1 SEHNR and CDR2 FQNEAQ (reference sequence). CDR3 sequence: CASSPGADGYTF. Here the CDR3 DNA reads TGTGCCAGCAGCCCGGGAGCGGATGGCTACACCTTC.

This sequence joins TRBV7-2 and TRBJ2-5; TRBD1 matches 8 bases. CDR1 SGHTA and CDR2 FQGNSA come from the germline V gene. The CDR3 totals 15 residues. Losses at the gene ends were 5 bases for V and 5 bases for J; bases not matched to a gene: 10. CDR3 amino acids: CASSRNRGSRETQYF. The CDR3 DNA sequence: TGTGCCAGCAGCCGTAACAGGGGGAGTAGGGAGACCCAGTACTTC.

The V and J genes are TRBV5-4 and TRBJ1-1; 8 bases line up with TRBD1. Germline-derived CDR1 and CDR2 are SGHNT and YYREEE (reference sequence). The junction had 5 bases not matched to a gene; V was cut back by 0 bases and J by 1 base. This CDR3 is 16 amino acids long. CDR3 region: CASSLATQGANTEAFF. The CDR3 DNA is TGTGCCAGCAGCTTGGCCACCCAGGGGGCGAACACTGAAGCTTTCTTT. Full variable domain (missing parts from reference TRBV5-4 and TRBJ1-1): ETGVTQSPTHLIKTRGQQVTLRCSSQSGHNTVSWYQQALGQGPQFIFQYYREEENGRGNFPPRFSGLQFPNYSSELNVNALELDDSALYLCASSLATQGANTEAFFGQGTRLTVV.

This rearrangement joins TRBV6-2 or TRBV6-3 to TRBJ2-1; TRBD1 matches 9 bases. V was pared by 5 bases and J by 5 bases, with 7 bases of the junction left unmatched. The V gene's germline CDR1 is MNHEY and CDR2 SVGEGT. The CDR3 runs to 15 residues. The CDR3, as DNA: TGTGCCAGCAGTGCTGACAGGGGGAGGGACAATGAGCAGTTCTTC. Its protein product is CASSADRGRDNEQFF.

The chain is built from TRBV7-2 and TRBJ2-5; D is perhaps TRBD2 (6 bases). Deletions cut 2 bases from V and 5 bases from J, with 18 bases between. The V gene's germline CDR1 is SGHTA and CDR2 FQGNSA. This CDR3 is 16 amino acids long. CDR3 DNA sequence: TGTGCCAGCAGCTTACAGGCCCCGACTAGTCAGGAGACCCAGTACTTC. Translation gives CASSLQAPTSQETQYF.